This T cell receptor beta chain originates from a study of T cells in tuberculosis. Sequencing was performed with immunoSEQ multiplex PCR; in TCRdb, only in-frame clones are kept and a portion is missing. The top ten hold 2% to 2.5% of the sample, which has 30,000 to 35,000 clones, approximately 91% seen once. This receptor was taken from a donor aged 10-35 years with latent tuberculosis or without tuberculosis infection. What was sequenced was PBMCs.

The CDR3 DNA reads as TGTGCCAGCAGACGCATTACAGGGGGCGGACTAGCCAAAAACATTCAGTACTTC. Encoded protein: CASRRITGGGLAKNIQYF. The rearrangement uses TRBV11-2 and TRBJ2-4, with TRBD1 identical over 9 bases. Germline V gene lookup returns CDR1 SGHAT and CDR2 FQNNGV. Losses at the gene ends were 6 bases for V and 0 bases for J; bases not matched to a gene: 12. The CDR3 runs to 18 residues.